This T cell receptor (beta chain) was recorded in a study of post-analysis software for immune sequencing data. Whole-study context: The disease courses spanned relapsing-remitting, secondary progressive and progressive-relapsing forms of multiple sclerosis.

Study-level points and caveats: Five or six TRBV segments, including TRBV5-6, TRBV5-1 and TRBV20-1, were more frequent in patients than controls.

TCR beta cDNA libraries had unique molecular identifiers. A single record per CDR3 protein comes from TCRdb applying MiXCR to the PCR reads. The sample contains about 200,000 distinct CDR3 sequences, roughly 30% of which appear only once. V lost 0 bases and J lost 7; bases outside the gene matches: 3. The CDR3 is 15 residues long. CDR1 is SGHRS, CDR2 YFSETQ, per germline. This clonotype was found many times. Its target is unknown. The receptor's source is a girl between 2 and 17 years old with multiple sclerosis. Sequencing was performed on blood. V usage is TRBV5-1 and J usage is TRBJ2-1; 11 bases map to TRBD1. CDR3 bases: TGCGCCAGCAGCTTGGTCGGGACAGGGGGGAATGAGCAGTTCTTC. It is translated as CASSLVGTGGNEQFF.